These T cell receptor beta chains were read from a single sample in a study of OX40 agonist ivuxolimab in advanced cancers. Using immunoSEQ multiplex PCR, the repertoire was profiled, and TCRdb retains in-frame clones only, with some absent. In the table there are tens of thousands of clones, 90% to 95% of which are singletons. The material was CD4+ or CD8+ T cells sorted from blood, obtained in a trial of the OX40 agonist ivuxolimab. These receptors were taken from an adult with an advanced solid tumor such as melanoma, head and neck, liver or kidney cancer. The CDR3 runs from the conserved cysteine through the conserved F or W. D genes are given only for firm matches. Some rows mark clone size as missing; the rest say once, few, many or name a class of expanded clone.

abundance	d_gene	v_gene	j_gene	CDR3nt	CDR3aa
.	.	TRBV5-5	TRBJ1-4	TGTGCCAGCAGCTTATTGGCCTCCCCGAATGAAAAACTGTTTTTT	CASSLLASPNEKLFF
.	.	TRBV14	TRBJ2-3	TGTGCCAGCAGCCAAGTTTATTCCGGCACAGATACGCAGTATTTT	CASSQVYSGTDTQYF
.	.	TRBV5-4	TRBJ2-5	TGTGCCAGCAGCTTGCGGAAGGTCGGGGAGACCCAGTACTTC	CASSLRKVGETQYF
.	.	TRBV5-1	TRBJ2-1	TGCGCCAGCAGCTTGGAAGGAAGCTCCTACAATGAGCAGTTCTTC	CASSLEGSSYNEQFF
once	.	TRBV19	TRBJ2-2	TGTGCCAGTAGTGTTCGGACGAACACCGGGGAGCTGTTTTTT	CASSVRTNTGELFF
.	.	TRBV10-1	TRBJ2-1	TGCGCCAGCAGCGGACATTTCAACAATGAGCAGTTCTTC	CASSGHFNNEQFF
.	.	TRBV9	TRBJ2-3	TGTGCCAGCAGCCCTACAGGTGGGATCATCACAGATACGCAGTATTTT	CASSPTGGIITDTQYF
.	.	TRBV19	TRBJ1-3	TGTGCCAGTGCCCTGTACTCTGGAAACACCATATATTTT	CASALYSGNTIYF
.	TRBD1	TRBV2	TRBJ1-4	TGTGCCAGCAGGGGATGGGGCGACAGGGCAAATGAAAAACTGTTTTTT	CASRGWGDRANEKLFF
.	TRBD1	TRBV6-5	TRBJ1-5	TGTGCCAGCAGCCCGACGACAGGGAACAATCAGCCCCAGCATTTT	CASSPTTGNNQPQHF
.	.	TRBV25-1	TRBJ1-1	TGTGCCAGCAGTAAGTACACTGAAGCTTTCTTT	CASSKYTEAFF
.	.	TRBV19	TRBJ2-1	TGTGCCAGTAGCACCGGTTGGGGACGCATATACAATGAGCAGTTCTTC	CASSTGWGRIYNEQFF
.	TRBD2	TRBV9	TRBJ2-7	TGTGCCAGCAGCGTAGGAGGCGGGAGTTCGAGCTACGAGCAGTACTTC	CASSVGGGSSSYEQYF
.	TRBD2	TRBV18	TRBJ2-3	TGTGCCAGCTCACCTTCCGGGACTAGCGGGAGGAAGGATACGCAGTATTTT	CASSPSGTSGRKDTQYF